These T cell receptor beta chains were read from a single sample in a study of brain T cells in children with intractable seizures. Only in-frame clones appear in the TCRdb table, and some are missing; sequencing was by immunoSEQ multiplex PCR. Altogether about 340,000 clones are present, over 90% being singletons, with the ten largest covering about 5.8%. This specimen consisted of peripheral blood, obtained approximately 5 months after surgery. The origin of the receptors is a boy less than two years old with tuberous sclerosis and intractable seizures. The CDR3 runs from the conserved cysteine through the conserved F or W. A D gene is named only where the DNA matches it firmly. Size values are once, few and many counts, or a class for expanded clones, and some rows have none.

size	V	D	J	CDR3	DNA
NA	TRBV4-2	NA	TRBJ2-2	CASSQEPRAVNTGELFF	TGTGCCAGCAGCCAAGAGCCCAGAGCCGTTAACACCGGGGAGCTGTTTTTT
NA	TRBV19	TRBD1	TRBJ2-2	CASRKNQGAHTGELFF	TGTGCCAGTAGAAAAAATCAGGGGGCGCACACCGGGGAGCTGTTTTTT
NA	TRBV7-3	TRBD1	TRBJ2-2	CASSSLTGGNTGELFF	TGTGCCAGCAGCTCCCTGACAGGGGGGAACACCGGGGAGCTGTTTTTT
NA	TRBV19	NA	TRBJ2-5	CASSIADNGETQYF	TGTGCCAGTAGTATAGCCGACAATGGGGAGACCCAGTACTTC
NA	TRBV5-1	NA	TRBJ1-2	CASSWGSESNYGYTF	TGCGCCAGCAGCTGGGGGTCGGAGTCTAACTATGGCTACACCTTC
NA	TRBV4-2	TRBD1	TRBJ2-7	CASSRYSRGIVHEQYF	TGTGCCAGCAGCCGATACTCCAGGGGGATTGTCCACGAGCAGTACTTC
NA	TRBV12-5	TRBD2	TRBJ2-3	CASGLGAGGDTQYF	TGTGCTAGTGGTTTGGGAGCGGGGGGAGATACGCAGTATTTT
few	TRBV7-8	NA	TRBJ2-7	CASSPLRRSPEQYF	TGTGCCAGCAGCCCCCTACGTCGGAGCCCCGAGCAGTACTTC
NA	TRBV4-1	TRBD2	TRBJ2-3	CASSQDSGGRTDTQYF	TGCGCCAGCAGCCAAGATAGCGGGGGGCGCACAGATACGCAGTATTTT
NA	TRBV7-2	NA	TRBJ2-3	CASSLVPGGQLTDTQYF	TGTGCCAGCAGCTTAGTCCCCGGGGGCCAATTAACAGATACGCAGTATTTT
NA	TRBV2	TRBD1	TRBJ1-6	CASSEAGTGFNSPLHF	TGTGCCAGCAGTGAAGCAGGGACAGGGTTTAATTCACCCCTCCACTTT
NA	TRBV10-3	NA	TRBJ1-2	CAISVYPGSYGYTF	TGTGCCATCAGTGTGTATCCAGGTTCCTATGGCTACACCTTC
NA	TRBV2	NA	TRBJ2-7	CASSEVWVYTLHEQYF	TGTGCCAGCAGTGAAGTGTGGGTCTACACCTTGCACGAGCAGTACTTC
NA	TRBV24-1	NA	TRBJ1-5	CATSDLVREQPQHF	TGTGCCACCAGTGATTTGGTCAGGGAACAGCCCCAGCATTTT
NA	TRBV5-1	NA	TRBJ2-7	CASSLAGNEQYF	TGCGCCAGCAGCTTGGCCGGGAACGAGCAGTACTTC
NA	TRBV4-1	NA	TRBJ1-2	CASSQGGTGDGGGYTF	TGCGCCAGCAGCCAAGGAGGGACTGGGGACGGGGGAGGCTACACCTTC
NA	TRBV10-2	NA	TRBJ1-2	CASSLDGRGPFNYGYTF	TGCGCCAGCAGTCTCGATGGACGGGGGCCCTTCAACTATGGCTACACCTTC
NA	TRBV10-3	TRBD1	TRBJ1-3	CATTGVGNTIYF	TGTGCCACGACAGGGGTTGGAAACACCATATATTTT
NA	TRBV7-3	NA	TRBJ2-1	CASSLTGPDSEQFF	TGTGCCAGCAGCTTAACTGGCCCAGACAGTGAGCAGTTCTTC
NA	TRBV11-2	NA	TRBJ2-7	CASSYKSRRYEQYF	TGTGCCAGCAGCTACAAGAGCAGACGGTACGAGCAGTACTTC
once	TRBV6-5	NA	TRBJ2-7	CASSPHYSYEQYF	TGTGCCAGCAGCCCACACTATTCCTACGAGCAGTACTTC
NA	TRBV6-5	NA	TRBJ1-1	CASSHLINTEAFF	TGTGCCAGCAGTCACCTCATCAACACTGAAGCTTTCTTT
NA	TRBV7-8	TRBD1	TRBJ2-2	CASSLTGESTGELFF	TGTGCCAGCAGCTTGACAGGGGAGTCCACCGGGGAGCTGTTTTTT
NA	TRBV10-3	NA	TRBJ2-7	CAISEGVSESSYEQYF	TGTGCCATCAGTGAGGGGGTTAGCGAGAGCTCCTACGAGCAGTACTTC